The 3 T cell receptor beta chains below all came from one sample that was sequenced in a study of blood T cells in healthy people across ages. It was with a sample-barcoded 5' primer and a J-beta primer mix that a second PCR of about 7 to 12 cycles was run. In TCRdb, the 5' RACE reads were re-called with MiXCR into one record per CDR3 protein. The data show roughly 800,000 distinct CDR3 sequences, approximately 35% seen once. Sequenced: blood. Receptors were obtained from a man aged 18 to 29 in good health.

This sequence joins TRBV10-3 and TRBJ2-7, with 9 bases matching TRBD2. Germline V gene lookup returns CDR1 ENHRY and CDR2 SYGVKD. This CDR3 is 15 amino acids long. The V gene end was trimmed by 5 bases and the J gene end by 0 bases; junction bases not matched to a gene: 5. CDR3 sequence: CAISRVAGDSYEQYF. CDR3 in DNA: TGTGCCATCAGTAGGGTAGCGGGGGACTCCTACGAGCAGTACTTC.

The chain couples TRBV13 to TRBJ2-5, with unresolved D. CDR3 size: 16 residues. Per the germline V gene, CDR1 is PRHDT and CDR2 is FYEKMQ (reference sequence). V was clipped by 5 bases and J by 11 bases, with 27 bases between them. CDR3 in amino acids: CASSPPNLDPYNEQYF. Here the CDR3 DNA reads TGTGCCAGCAGCCCCCCGAACTTGGATCCCTACAATGAGCAGTACTTC.

In DNA, the CDR3 is TGTGCCAGCAGTTTACAGGGGGCGAGTCAGCCCCAGCATTTT. It translates to CASSLQGASQPQHF. The J gene is TRBJ1-5, the V gene TRBV27, with TRBD1 matching 8 bases. Germline loops: CDR1 MNHEY, CDR2 SMNVEV (reference sequence). The CDR3 consists of 14 residues. J was trimmed by 6 bases and V by 2 bases; bases with no gene match: 3.